These T cell receptor beta chains were read from a single sample in a study of control samples from healthy donors and cancer patients. TCRdb's copy holds only in-frame clones and misses some; the assay was immunoSEQ multiplex PCR. There are under 85,000 clones in the sample; 80% to 90% occur only once, and under 14% lies in the top ten. Sequenced input: PBMCs. These receptors were collected from a man in his 60s with head and neck cancer. CDR3s include the opening cysteine and the closing phenylalanine or tryptophan. Each record gives: V gene, D gene, J gene, clone size, CDR3 DNA, CDR3 protein. The D gene is left open where the match is weak. Clone size, where shown, is once, few, many, or a class for clones that have expanded.

v_gene: TRBV11-2; d_gene: .; j_gene: TRBJ1-2; abundance: .; CDR3nt: TGTGCCAGCAGAAGGACCTACTCCTATGGCTACACCTTC; CDR3aa: CASRRTYSYGYTF
v_gene: TRBV27; d_gene: .; j_gene: TRBJ2-7; abundance: few; CDR3nt: TGTGCCAGCAGACCCACTGAGCAGGTCCGCCGGGGATACGAGCAGTACTTC; CDR3aa: CASRPTEQVRRGYEQYF
v_gene: TRBV5-1; d_gene: .; j_gene: TRBJ1-1; abundance: once; CDR3nt: TGCGCCAGCAGCCAACAGGGTCCAAACACTGAAGCTTTCTTT; CDR3aa: CASSQQGPNTEAFF
v_gene: TRBV3-1/TRBV3-2; d_gene: .; j_gene: TRBJ2-5; abundance: once; CDR3nt: TGTGCCAGCAGCCCTTTCGTGGGCGTCGAGACCCAGTACTTC; CDR3aa: CASSPFVGVETQYF
v_gene: TRBV5-1; d_gene: .; j_gene: TRBJ2-2; abundance: .; CDR3nt: TGCGCCAGCAGCTTGGTTCTTCGGGGCGGAACCGGGGAGCTGTTTTTT; CDR3aa: CASSLVLRGGTGELFF
v_gene: TRBV6-5; d_gene: .; j_gene: TRBJ2-1; abundance: once; CDR3nt: TGTGCCAGCAGCCACAGAGGGTCCTATGAGCAGTTCTTC; CDR3aa: CASSHRGSYEQFF
v_gene: TRBV5-1; d_gene: TRBD2; j_gene: TRBJ2-2; abundance: .; CDR3nt: TGCGCCAGCAGCTTTGGAGTAGCGGGAATCACCGGGGAGCTGTTTTTT; CDR3aa: CASSFGVAGITGELFF
v_gene: TRBV4-1; d_gene: .; j_gene: TRBJ2-1; abundance: .; CDR3nt: TGCGCCAGCAGTTCGCAGCTCGGCTACAATGAGCAGTTCTTC; CDR3aa: CASSSQLGYNEQFF
v_gene: TRBV6-5; d_gene: .; j_gene: TRBJ1-1; abundance: once; CDR3nt: TGTGCCAGCAACAGTAACACTGAAGCTTTCTTT; CDR3aa: CASNSNTEAFF
v_gene: TRBV29-1; d_gene: .; j_gene: TRBJ1-2; abundance: .; CDR3nt: TGCAGCGTTAGCCGGGGCCCAAACTATGGCTACACCTTC; CDR3aa: CSVSRGPNYGYTF
v_gene: TRBV5-1; d_gene: .; j_gene: TRBJ2-2; abundance: once; CDR3nt: TGCGCCAGCAGCACGGCAGGGGCCGGGGAGCTGTTTTTT; CDR3aa: CASSTAGAGELFF
v_gene: TRBV5-1; d_gene: .; j_gene: TRBJ2-7; abundance: .; CDR3nt: TGCGCCAGCAGCTGGGAAGGGAGAGCATCCTACGAGCAGTACTTC; CDR3aa: CASSWEGRASYEQYF
v_gene: TRBV6-2/TRBV6-3; d_gene: .; j_gene: TRBJ2-5; abundance: .; CDR3nt: TGTGCCAGCAGCAGAGCAGAGGGAGAGACCCAGTACTTC; CDR3aa: CASSRAEGETQYF
v_gene: TRBV7-9; d_gene: .; j_gene: TRBJ2-2; abundance: .; CDR3nt: TGTGCCAGCACCTCGAGCTTATTGTTAGTTTCCGGGGAGCTGTTTTTT; CDR3aa: CASTSSLLLVSGELFF
v_gene: TRBV10-3; d_gene: .; j_gene: TRBJ2-7; abundance: once; CDR3nt: TGTGCCGCCGGTTACCTCTCCTACGAGCAGTACTTC; CDR3aa: CAAGYLSYEQYF
v_gene: TRBV19; d_gene: .; j_gene: TRBJ2-2; abundance: .; CDR3nt: TGTGCCAGTAGTATTGGGCAGGGAACCGGGGAGCTGTTTTTT; CDR3aa: CASSIGQGTGELFF
v_gene: TRBV5-1; d_gene: .; j_gene: TRBJ1-4; abundance: .; CDR3nt: TGCGCCAGCGCCCGACAGACAACTAATGAAAAACTGTTTTTT; CDR3aa: CASARQTTNEKLFF
v_gene: TRBV20-1; d_gene: .; j_gene: TRBJ2-1; abundance: .; CDR3nt: TGCAGTGTAAAGAGGGGTAACGAGCAGTTCTTC; CDR3aa: CSVKRGNEQFF
v_gene: TRBV2; d_gene: TRBD1; j_gene: TRBJ1-1; abundance: .; CDR3nt: TGTGCCAGCCGACAGGGGTCGAACACTGAAGCTTTCTTT; CDR3aa: CASRQGSNTEAFF
v_gene: TRBV5-1; d_gene: .; j_gene: TRBJ1-2; abundance: .; CDR3nt: TGCGCCAGCAGGGCCAGAAGAGATAACTATGGCTACACCTTC; CDR3aa: CASRARRDNYGYTF
v_gene: TRBV6-5; d_gene: TRBD1; j_gene: TRBJ1-2; abundance: .; CDR3nt: TGTGCCAGCAGTTCGGGACAGTATATTGGCTACACCTTC; CDR3aa: CASSSGQYIGYTF
v_gene: TRBV30; d_gene: .; j_gene: TRBJ2-1; abundance: .; CDR3nt: TGTGCCTGGAGTGTTTGGAATGAGCAGTTCTTC; CDR3aa: CAWSVWNEQFF
v_gene: TRBV27; d_gene: .; j_gene: TRBJ1-6; abundance: .; CDR3nt: TGTGCCAGCAGTCTTGAGCGGCCAAGCTCCTATAATTCACCCCTCCACTTT; CDR3aa: CASSLERPSSYNSPLHF
v_gene: TRBV19; d_gene: .; j_gene: TRBJ1-5; abundance: many; CDR3nt: TGTGCCAGTAGGGCGGAGGGGACCATCAATCAGCCCCAGCATTTT; CDR3aa: CASRAEGTINQPQHF
v_gene: TRBV10-3; d_gene: .; j_gene: TRBJ2-7; abundance: .; CDR3nt: TGTGCCGCCACAGGGTCCTACGAGCAGTACTTC; CDR3aa: CAATGSYEQYF
v_gene: TRBV28; d_gene: TRBD1; j_gene: TRBJ2-2; abundance: .; CDR3nt: TGTGCCAGCAGTGGCCAGGGGGACACCGGGGAGCTGTTTTTT; CDR3aa: CASSGQGDTGELFF
v_gene: TRBV7-9; d_gene: .; j_gene: TRBJ2-6; abundance: few; CDR3nt: TGTGCCAGCAGCTCCGGGACCACTACTTCAGGGGCCAACGTCCTGACTTTC; CDR3aa: CASSSGTTTSGANVLTF
v_gene: TRBV5-1; d_gene: .; j_gene: TRBJ2-4; abundance: .; CDR3nt: TGCGCCAGCAGCTTGTACACGGGAGAAGAGATTCAGTACTTC; CDR3aa: CASSLYTGEEIQYF
v_gene: TRBV18; d_gene: TRBD1; j_gene: TRBJ1-3; abundance: .; CDR3nt: TGTGCCAGCTCACTTCGGACAGGCGGCTCTGGAAACACCATATATTTT; CDR3aa: CASSLRTGGSGNTIYF
v_gene: TRBV5-1; d_gene: .; j_gene: TRBJ2-6; abundance: few; CDR3nt: TGCGCCAGCAGCTTGGGAGCGTTGTCAGCCCTCTCTGGGGCCAACGTCCTGACTTTC; CDR3aa: CASSLGALSALSGANVLTF
v_gene: TRBV5-4; d_gene: .; j_gene: TRBJ2-5; abundance: few; CDR3nt: TGTGCCGAGAGGAAGGAGACCCAGTACTTC; CDR3aa: CAERKETQYF
v_gene: TRBV7-2; d_gene: TRBD2; j_gene: TRBJ2-2; abundance: .; CDR3nt: TGTGCCAGCAGACCACACTTGGCGGGAGGGAGGGACACCGGGGAGCTGTTTTTT; CDR3aa: CASRPHLAGGRDTGELFF
v_gene: TRBV6-6; d_gene: .; j_gene: TRBJ1-2; abundance: .; CDR3nt: TGTGCCAGCAGTTTCGACGGTAACTATGGCTACACCTTC; CDR3aa: CASSFDGNYGYTF
v_gene: TRBV4-1; d_gene: .; j_gene: TRBJ1-5; abundance: .; CDR3nt: TGCGCCAGCAGCCAATTTTGGACAACCAATCAGCCCCAGCATTTT; CDR3aa: CASSQFWTTNQPQHF
v_gene: TRBV28; d_gene: .; j_gene: TRBJ1-1; abundance: .; CDR3nt: TGTGCCAGCAGTTTTTACCCGGAAGTAGCTTTCTTT; CDR3aa: CASSFYPEVAFF
v_gene: TRBV6-6; d_gene: .; j_gene: TRBJ2-1; abundance: .; CDR3nt: TGTGCCAGCAGTCGTCGGGATGAGCAGTTCTTC; CDR3aa: CASSRRDEQFF
v_gene: TRBV6-4; d_gene: .; j_gene: TRBJ1-1; abundance: .; CDR3nt: TGTGCCAGCAGTGCTGAAGGAATGAACACTGAAGCTTTCTTT; CDR3aa: CASSAEGMNTEAFF
v_gene: TRBV11-3; d_gene: .; j_gene: TRBJ2-3; abundance: .; CDR3nt: TGTGCCAGCAGCTTAGACTCTAGCGATACGCAGTATTTT; CDR3aa: CASSLDSSDTQYF
v_gene: TRBV7-2; d_gene: .; j_gene: TRBJ1-2; abundance: .; CDR3nt: TGTGCCAGCAGCTTAGGAGGGACGGACTATGGCTACACCTTC; CDR3aa: CASSLGGTDYGYTF
v_gene: TRBV7-5; d_gene: .; j_gene: TRBJ1-5; abundance: .; CDR3nt: TGTGTCAGAAGCCCTAGGGCCCTTCGACAGCCCCAGCATTTT; CDR3aa: CVRSPRALRQPQHF
v_gene: TRBV19; d_gene: .; j_gene: TRBJ2-7; abundance: .; CDR3nt: TGTGCCAGTAGTATTACTGGGGCCTACGAGCAGTACTTC; CDR3aa: CASSITGAYEQYF
v_gene: TRBV12-3/TRBV12-4; d_gene: TRBD2; j_gene: TRBJ2-1; abundance: .; CDR3nt: TGTGCCAGCAGTTTAACTAGCGCCAATGAGCAGTTCTTC; CDR3aa: CASSLTSANEQFF